The rows below give T cell receptor beta chains drawn from one sample of a study of PD-1 blockade in classical Hodgkin lymphoma. Assay: immunoSEQ multiplex PCR; the TCRdb copy retains only in-frame clones and omits some. This sample yields about 35,000 clones, of which 80% to 90% are seen a single time; under 0.25% belongs to the top ten. The sample comprised CD4+ T cells from blood. These receptors were collected from a human donor with classical Hodgkin lymphoma. Both conserved end residues are part of each CDR3. A D gene is named only where the DNA matches it firmly. Clone size is shown for a subset of rows, as once, few, many or a class of expanded clone.

>few|TRBJ1-2|TRBD1|TRBV28
CATGQGAGGYGYTF
TGTGCCACCGGACAGGGGGCGGGTGGCTATGGCTACACCTTC
>-|TRBJ2-7|TRBD2|TRBV7-2
CASSLISGSYYEQYF
TGTGCCAGCAGCTTAATTAGCGGGAGTTATTACGAGCAGTACTTC
>-|TRBJ2-7|TRBD1|TRBV20-1
CSAYAGGEQYF
TGCAGTGCTTATGCAGGGGGCGAGCAGTACTTC
>-|TRBJ2-2|TRBD2|TRBV11-2
CASSSSGGAYTGELFF
TGTGCCAGCAGTAGTAGCGGGGGGGCCTACACCGGGGAGCTGTTTTTT
>-|TRBJ2-7|-|TRBV28
CASSPHGGQRNEQYF
TGTGCCAGCAGTCCCCACGGGGGGCAGAGGAACGAGCAGTACTTC
>few|TRBJ1-6|TRBD1|TRBV5-5
CASSLDRDSPLHF
TGTGCCAGCAGCCTGGACAGGGATTCACCCCTCCACTTT
>once|TRBJ1-4|-|TRBV28
CASSLIRGLGGEKLFF
TGTGCCAGCAGTTTAATTAGGGGACTGGGGGGTGAAAAACTGTTTTTT
>-|TRBJ2-5|-|TRBV28
CASSFPRGIQETQYF
TGTGCCAGCAGTTTTCCCAGGGGAATACAAGAGACCCAGTACTTC
>-|TRBJ2-7|TRBD2|TRBV6-7
CASREPGLVPAGSASPSYEQYF
TGTGCCAGCAGGGAACCGGGACTAGTGCCGGCGGGGAGTGCGTCGCCGTCCTACGAGCAGTACTTC
>-|TRBJ1-2|TRBD1|TRBV2
CASSSTGAEVGYTF
TGTGCCAGCAGTTCGACAGGGGCCGAGGTCGGCTACACCTTC
>-|TRBJ1-6|-|TRBV11-2
CASSPVDSRRSPLHF
TGTGCCAGCAGCCCCGTGGACAGTCGAAGGTCACCCCTCCACTTT
>-|TRBJ1-1|TRBD1|TRBV5-1
CASRDGQGVGTEAFF
TGCGCCAGCAGAGACGGACAGGGGGTCGGCACTGAAGCTTTCTTT
>-|TRBJ2-1|TRBD2|TRBV11-2
CASRVIGGAQINEQFF
TGTGCCAGCAGAGTGATCGGGGGGGCCCAGATCAATGAGCAGTTCTTC
>-|TRBJ2-7|-|TRBV27
CASRPDTGSYLYEQYF
TGTGCCAGCAGACCTGATACCGGGTCCTACTTATACGAGCAGTACTTC
>-|TRBJ1-1|TRBD1|TRBV7-9
CASSLTGVSTEAFF
TGTGCCAGCAGCTTGACAGGGGTAAGCACTGAAGCTTTCTTT
>-|TRBJ1-2|-|TRBV6-5
CASRPFGNYGYTF
TGTGCCAGCAGACCCTTCGGTAATTATGGCTACACCTTC
>-|TRBJ1-6|-|TRBV5-8
CASSLGGGLNSPLHF
TGTGCCAGCAGCTTGGGCGGAGGATTGAATTCACCCCTCCACTTT
>-|TRBJ2-5|TRBD1|TRBV4-2
CASSSGQGQETQYF
TGTGCCAGCAGCTCGGGACAGGGACAAGAGACCCAGTACTTC
>-|TRBJ2-7|-|TRBV7-2
CASSLEGVSKDEQYF
TGTGCCAGCAGCTTAGAGGGGGTATCAAAGGACGAGCAGTACTTC
>-|TRBJ2-1|-|TRBV7-8
CASSPEGIAYNEQFF
TGTGCCAGCAGCCCGGAGGGAATAGCCTACAATGAGCAGTTCTTC
>-|TRBJ1-1|-|TRBV29-1
CSAKGREGDTEAFF
TGCAGCGCCAAAGGAAGGGAAGGAGACACTGAAGCTTTCTTT
>few|TRBJ2-7|TRBD1|TRBV5-5
CASSVRQGVGEQYF
TGTGCCAGCAGCGTCCGACAGGGAGTCGGCGAGCAGTACTTC